These 12 T cell receptor beta chains share one sample of origin, sequenced in a study of vaccination effects on CD4 cells after COVID-19. Their recognized antigens are unknown. Generated by immunoSEQ multiplex PCR, the TCRdb table keeps only in-frame clones and is missing some. The data show 66,000 or so clones, 65% to 80% seen once. It was after approximately 11 days of culture that CD4+ T cells were isolated. Subjects were given two BNT162b2 or mRNA-1273 vaccine doses. The sequenced sample was CD4+ T cells from PBMCs cultured without peptide, obtained after COVID-19 vaccination. These receptors were obtained from a human donor who received a COVID-19 vaccine.

The CDR3 spells CASSLGQIHSNYGYTF. The CDR3 region has the DNA TGTGCCAGCAGCTTAGGCCAGATTCATTCTAACTATGGCTACACCTTC. This rearrangement joins TRBV5-5 to TRBJ1-2; the D is unclear. The CDR3 consists of 16 residues. Germline V gives CDR1 SGHKS, CDR2 YYEKEE (reference sequence). Between the trimmed V and J ends, which lost 2 bases and 0 bases, there was a span of 14 bases. Full variable domain (rest looked up from reference TRBV5-5 and TRBJ1-2): DAGVTQSPTHLIKTRGQQVTLRCSPISGHKSVSWYQQVLGQGPQFIFQYYEKEERGRGNFPDRFSARQFPNYSSELNVNALLLGDSALYLCASSLGQIHSNYGYTFGSGTRLTVV.

This rearrangement joins TRBV5-6 to TRBJ2-3, with 7 bases identical to TRBD2. This CDR3 has 15 amino acids. V lost 2 bases, J lost 3 bases, and 6 bases stayed unmatched. Germline lookup yields CDR1 SGHDT and CDR2 YYEEEE. The CDR3 spells CASSFRSSGTDTQYF. In nucleotides, the CDR3 is TGTGCCAGCAGCTTTCGCTCTAGCGGAACAGATACGCAGTATTTT.

V is TRBV2 and J is TRBJ1-4; the D is unclear. Per the germline V gene, CDR1 is SNHLY and CDR2 is FYNNEI. V was clipped by 2 bases and J by 5 bases, with 6 bases between them. CDR3 length equals 13 residues. For the CDR3, the DNA is TGTGCCAGCAGTGAACAGCCAAATGAAAAACTGTTTTTT. Amino acids: CASSEQPNEKLFF.

V and J are TRBV10-3 and TRBJ2-3; TRBD1 matches at 7 bases. V lost 2 bases, J lost 4 bases, and 3 bases stayed unmatched. Germline values: CDR1 ENHRY, CDR2 SYGVKD. The CDR3 loop spans 14 amino acids. The CDR3 spells CAISEDRVADTQYF. The DNA for the CDR3 is TGTGCCATCAGTGAGGACAGGGTCGCAGATACGCAGTATTTT.

The sample holds one count of this clone. This chain joins TRBV7-9 and TRBJ1-3; D unclear. Between the trimmed V and J ends, which lost 1 base and 3 bases, there was a span of 4 bases. Germline V gene data show CDR1 as SEHNR and CDR2 as FQNEAQ (reference sequence). The CDR3 runs 13 residues. The CDR3: CASSLVLGNTIYF. In DNA, the CDR3 is TGTGCCAGCAGCTTAGTCCTTGGAAACACCATATATTTT.

The gene calls are TRBV6-5 and TRBJ1-1; TRBD1 matches 8 bases. CDR3 length: 13 amino acids. The V gene end was trimmed by 8 bases and the J gene end by 3 bases; junction bases not matched to a gene: 5. From germline, CDR1 is MNHEY and CDR2 SVGAGI. Here the CDR3 reads CASAQQGDTEAFF. As DNA, the CDR3 is TGTGCCAGCGCCCAACAGGGGGACACTGAAGCTTTCTTT.

The J gene is TRBJ1-4, the V gene TRBV19, with a tentative D call TRBD1 (5 bases). From germline, CDR1 is LNHDA and CDR2 SQIVND (reference sequence). Trimming stripped 3 bases from V and 10 bases from J, with 15 bases between. This CDR3 contains 14 residues. CDR3 sequence (DNA): TGTGCCAGTAGTATGAGGGGCCCCGAGGGAAAACTGTTTTTT. Protein product: CASSMRGPEGKLFF.

The chain uses TRBV3-1 (or the pseudogene TRBV3-2) and TRBJ2-3; D remains ambiguous. Germline V gene lookup returns CDR1 LGHDT and CDR2 YNNKEL (reference sequence). The CDR3 runs 14 residues. V lost 0 bases and J lost 2, with 6 bases in between. For the CDR3, the DNA is TGTGCCAGCAGCCAAGACGTCCTCACAGATACGCAGTATTTT. This codes for CASSQDVLTDTQYF.

V usage is TRBV7-2 and J usage is TRBJ2-5; TRBD2 matches 10 bases. The CDR3 consists of 16 residues. V was pared by 5 bases and J by 5 bases, with 11 bases of the junction left unmatched. CDR1 is SGHTA, CDR2 FQGNSA, per germline. The CDR3 DNA follows: TGTGCCAGCAGCACCCAAAGCGGGGGGGCGGGTGAGACCCAGTACTTC. The encoded protein is CASSTQSGGAGETQYF.

In this sample, this clone turned up a few times. This chain links TRBV28 with TRBJ1-1; possibly TRBD1 for D (6 bases). Germline CDR1 is MDHEN and CDR2 is SYDVKM. The CDR3 consists of 16 residues. V lost 4 bases, J lost 0 bases, and 15 bases lay in between. The CDR3 spells CASSYPGQMMNTEAFF. The CDR3, as DNA: TGTGCCAGCAGTTACCCGGGACAAATGATGAACACTGAAGCTTTCTTT.

The gene calls are TRBV28 and TRBJ2-7, with a weak D call TRBD2 (6 bases). The CDR3 covers 14 residues. The V gene's germline CDR1 is MDHEN and CDR2 SYDVKM. With 5 bases removed from V and 4 bases from J, the gap between germline ends came to 15 bases. The CDR3 spells CASSPGTSLYEQYV. CDR3 bases: TGTGCCAGCAGTCCAGGGACTTCCCTTTACGAGCAGTACGTC.

This clone came up once. This chain uses TRBV6-2 or TRBV6-3 with TRBJ1-5; 7 bases map to TRBD1. This CDR3 comprises 14 residues. CDR1 is MNHEY and CDR2 is SVGEGT in the germline V gene. The J segment lost 3 bases and the V segment lost 6 bases, leaving 5 bases of the junction unmatched. The CDR3 loop is CASSPQGNNQPQHF. CDR3 sequence (DNA): TGTGCCAGCAGCCCACAGGGGAACAATCAGCCCCAGCATTTT.